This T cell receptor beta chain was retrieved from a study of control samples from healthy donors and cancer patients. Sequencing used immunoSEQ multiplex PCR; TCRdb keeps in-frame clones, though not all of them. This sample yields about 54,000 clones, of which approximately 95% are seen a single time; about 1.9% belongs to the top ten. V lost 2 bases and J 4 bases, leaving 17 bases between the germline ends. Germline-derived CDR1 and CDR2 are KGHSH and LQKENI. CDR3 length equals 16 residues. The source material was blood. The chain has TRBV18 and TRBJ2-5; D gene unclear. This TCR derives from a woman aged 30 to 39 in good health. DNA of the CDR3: TGTGCCAGCTCACCAGGGCTCCCCCAGGCAGGAGAGACCCAGTACTTC. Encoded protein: CASSPGLPQAGETQYF.